This entry lists 13 T cell receptor gamma chains sequenced from one sample in a study of γδ T cells in repeated Plasmodium falciparum infection. TCRdb redid the clone calls on the multiplex PCR reads with CATT. Of 20,000 to 30,000 gamma-chain clones detected, about 3% appear once; the ten largest clones hold around a third. Flow sorting of PBMC yielded separate Vgamma9/Vdelta2+ and Vdelta2-negative gammadelta T cell populations for bulk repertoire analysis. The sample consisted of gamma-delta T cells from blood. These receptors all come from a pool of human donors (malaria-infected and uninfected, not separated).

This clone has a count of ten or more. Since a much larger clone is just one base distant, this may be a read error. Additional DNA sequences in this sample encode the identical CDR3. DNA of the CDR3: TGTGCCACCTGGGACCGATATAGTAGCGATTGGATCAAGACGTTT. Amino acid sequence: CATWDRYSSDWIKTF. This chain links TRGV2 with TRGJP2. This CDR3 has 15 residues. Germline loops: CDR1 EGSNGY, CDR2 YDSYNSKV.

The sample holds a few counts of this clone. This is likely an artifact of a read error, given a far larger clone one base away. The sample has other DNA sequences that encode this CDR3 too. V usage is TRGV9 and J usage is TRGJ1 or TRGJ2. Since TCRdb gives no J gene, matching the DNA to germline was used here to assign it. J gave up 3 bases and V 0 bases, and 17 bases lay outside the gene matches. Germline V gives CDR1 GITISATS, CDR2 ISYDGTV (reference sequence). The CDR3 spans 18 residues. The CDR3 sequence: CALWEVLQSIGIYYKKLF. Here the CDR3 DNA reads TGTGCCTTGTGGGAGGTGCTCCAAAGTATTGGAATTTATTATAAGAAACTCTTT.

A remark on this clone: The mismatch at residue 8 between this DNA's translation and the TCRdb protein of a much larger clone likely reflects a read error; the protein shown is translated from the DNA. The chain is built from TRGV3 and TRGJ1 or TRGJ2. The J gene was not available in TCRdb and was assigned here by matching the DNA to germline segments. The CDR3 covers 13 residues. Losses at the gene ends were 3 bases for V and 5 bases for J; bases not matched to a gene: 7. CDR1 and CDR2 (germline): VTNTFY, YDVSTARD (reference sequence). As DNA, the CDR3 is TGTGCCACCTGGGACTACAGGCATTATAAGAAACTCTTT. It yields the protein CATWDYRHYKKLF.

This clone was seen a handful of times. TCRdb records a much larger clone's protein for this DNA, with a difference at residue 6 that likely arises from a read error; the protein given is the translation of the DNA. J is TRGJ1 or TRGJ2 and V is TRGV9. This CDR3 has 14 amino acids. V lost 3 bases to trimming and J lost 5 bases; unmatched junction nucleotides: 10. Germline CDR1 GITISATS, CDR2 ISYDGTV (reference sequence). The CDR3 reads CALWEPSSHYKKLF. CDR3 DNA sequence: TGTGCCTTGTGGGAGCCCTCTTCTCATTATAAGAAACTCTTT.

This clone was found many times. The CDR3 is CATWDKEDTGWFKIF. CDR3 DNA sequence: TGTGCCACCTGGGATAAGGAAGACACTGGTTGGTTCAAGATATTT. The chain is built from TRGV4 and TRGJP1. This CDR3 is built from 15 residues. V dropped 3 bases and J dropped 4; count of bases not matched to a gene: 8. Germline assignment: CDR1 EGSTGY and CDR2 YDSYTSSV.

There are many counts of this clone. The translation of this DNA and the TCRdb protein of a much larger clone differ at residue 5, probably owing to a read error; the protein shown here is translated from the DNA. The chain combines TRGV9 with TRGJP1. Germline matching of the DNA provided the J gene here, since TCRdb leaves it blank. The germline gives CDR1 GITISATS, CDR2 ISYDGTV (reference sequence). V lost 5 bases and J lost 0; bases outside the gene matches: 6. The CDR3 length is 15 residues. CDR3 amino acids: CALWVLYTTGWFKIF. For the CDR3, the DNA is TGTGCCTTGTGGGTGTTATATACCACTGGTTGGTTCAAGATATTT.

This clone occurred many times. Translating this DNA gives a protein that differs at residue 5 from the TCRdb one, which belongs to a much larger clone; a read error is likely, and the protein shown is this translation. The chain has TRGV4 and TRGJ1 or TRGJ2. TCRdb offers no J gene call, so here the DNA was matched to germline to obtain one. J gave up 7 bases and V 5 bases, and 5 bases lay outside the gene matches. The CDR3 is 11 amino acids. Germline lookup yields CDR1 EGSTGY and CDR2 YDSYTSSV. CDR3 sequence: CATWGKYKKLF. CDR3 nucleotide sequence: TGTGCCACCTGGGGTAAGTATAAGAAACTCTTT.

This clone was recorded at least ten times. A much larger clone sits a single nucleotide away, making a read error possible. The chain is built from TRGV3 and TRGJ1 or TRGJ2. The CDR3 consists of 11 residues. Germline CDR1 and CDR2: VTNTFY and YDVSTARD (reference sequence). After removal of 1 base from V and 10 bases from J, the junction contained 4 bases not matched to a gene. The CDR3 bases are TGTGCCACCTGGGACAGACACAAGAAACTCTTT. This gives the protein CATWDRHKKLF.

Points on this clone: The protein TCRdb gives is from a much larger clone and does not agree with this DNA's translation at residue 9, likely a read error; the protein shown here comes from the DNA. The chain combines TRGV9 with TRGJP1. Germline matching of the DNA provided the J gene here, since TCRdb leaves it blank. CDR1 is GITISATS, CDR2 ISYDGTV, per germline (reference sequence). The CDR3 runs to 15 residues. CDR3 amino acids: CALWEGYTSGWFKIF. Here the CDR3 DNA reads TGTGCCTTGTGGGAGGGATATACCTCTGGTTGGTTCAAGATATTT.

In this sample, this clone turned up many times. The chain links TRGV2 to TRGJ1 or TRGJ2. From germline, CDR1 is EGSNGY and CDR2 YDSYNSKV. This CDR3 is built from 14 residues. V lost 0 bases, J lost 2 bases, and 4 bases stayed unmatched. The chain's CDR3 is CATWDGSDYYKKLF. The CDR3 region has the DNA TGTGCCACCTGGGACGGGTCAGATTATTATAAGAAACTCTTT.

TRGV9 is the V gene, and the J gene was not called. The CDR3 runs 16 residues. Looked up from germline, CDR1 is GITISATS and CDR2 is ISYDGTV (reference sequence). The CDR3 spells CALWRSHVLGQKLQVF. The CDR3 bases are TGTGCCTTGTGGAGAAGTCATGTGTTGGGCCAAAAACTCCAGGTATTT.

Many counts were recorded for this clone. TCRdb attributes to this sequence the protein of a much larger clone, which differs from the DNA translation at residue 11; a read error is likely, and the protein displayed is translated from the DNA. The J gene is TRGJ1 or TRGJ2, the V gene TRGV4. CDR1 is EGSTGY and CDR2 is YDSYTSSV in the germline V gene. CDR3 size: 13 residues. DNA for the CDR3: TGTGCCACCTGGGGTAGCCTTTATTATAAGGAACTCTTT. Its translation: CATWGSLYYKELF.

This clone was observed many times. This DNA translates differently at residue 12 from the TCRdb protein, which is that of a much larger clone; a read error is likely, and the protein shown is the DNA's own translation. V and J are TRGV2 and TRGJP2. TCRdb lists no J gene, so it was determined here by aligning the DNA to germline. The CDR3 loop spans 15 amino acids. In germline, CDR1 is EGSNGY, CDR2 YDSYNSKV. The CDR3 DNA is TGTGCCACCTGGGACGGGCCGGGTAGTGATTGGGTCAAGACGTTT. This gives the protein CATWDGPGSDWVKTF.